The rows below give T cell receptor beta chains drawn from one sample of a study of cytomegalovirus exposure and HLA in healthy donors. Repertoires were generated with immunoSEQ multiplex PCR, while TCRdb's copy carries only in-frame clones and drops some. Among 150,000 to 200,000 clones listed, about 80% were seen once. Sequencing was carried out using PBMCs. The receptors stem from a woman aged 45 to 65 in good health and CMV-seropositive. The CDR3 runs from the conserved cysteine through the conserved F or W. The D gene is left open where the match is weak. A clone size is listed for some rows: how often the clone was seen (once, few, many), or a class if it is expanded.

J gene,clone size,V gene,D gene,CDR3 protein,CDR3 DNA
TRBJ1-1,.,TRBV6-6,.,CASVQFYRQGTEAFF,TGTGCCAGCGTTCAATTCTACAGGCAGGGCACTGAAGCTTTCTTT
TRBJ1-2,few,TRBV19,.,CASSMGPRGVLGYTF,TGTGCCAGTAGTATGGGACCACGGGGGGTACTAGGCTACACCTTC
TRBJ2-3,.,TRBV25-1,.,CASKPEMGTDTQYF,TGTGCCAGCAAGCCGGAGATGGGCACAGATACGCAGTATTTT
TRBJ2-6,.,TRBV27,.,CASSLSGANVLTF,TGTGCCAGCAGCCTCTCTGGGGCCAACGTCCTGACTTTC
TRBJ1-2,.,TRBV19,TRBD1,CASSTTGGAGGYTF,TGTGCCAGTAGTACGACAGGGGGCGCCGGGGGCTACACCTTC
TRBJ1-2,few,TRBV13,TRBD1,CASSTRDRESYGYTF,TGTGCCAGCAGCACGCGGGACAGGGAGAGCTATGGCTACACCTTC
TRBJ1-2,.,TRBV28,.,CASSPRVGYTF,TGTGCCAGCAGTCCCAGGGTTGGCTACACCTTC
TRBJ1-5,.,TRBV7-2,.,CASSPGLFWSNQPQHF,TGTGCCAGCAGCCCGGGACTTTTTTGGAGCAATCAGCCCCAGCATTTT
TRBJ2-2,.,TRBV2,.,CASNPWGTPTGELFF,TGTGCCAGCAACCCTTGGGGGACACCCACCGGGGAGCTGTTTTTT
TRBJ2-5,once,TRBV7-8,TRBD1,CASSIGATGTGGEETQYF,TGTGCCAGCAGCATTGGGGCCACCGGGACAGGGGGTGAAGAGACCCAGTACTTC
TRBJ1-2,.,TRBV7-9,.,CASSLADGTYGYTF,TGTGCCAGCAGCTTGGCCGACGGGACTTATGGCTACACCTTC
TRBJ2-7,.,TRBV6-1,TRBD1,CASNSGDSVSYEQYF,TGTGCCAGCAATAGTGGGGACAGCGTAAGCTACGAGCAGTACTTC
TRBJ2-1,.,TRBV5-4,.,CAASPGTRRDEQFF,TGTGCAGCATCCCCCGGAACCCGACGGGATGAGCAGTTCTTC
TRBJ2-1,.,TRBV29-1,TRBD2,CSVGTPTSGRVYNEQFF,TGCAGCGTAGGAACCCCAACAAGCGGGAGGGTTTACAATGAGCAGTTCTTC
TRBJ1-2,.,TRBV25-1,.,CASSGGPAIYGYTF,TGTGCCAGCAGTGGGGGCCCAGCCATCTATGGCTACACCTTC
TRBJ1-2,.,TRBV28,.,CASSPTGNYGYTF,TGTGCCAGCAGTCCTACAGGGAACTATGGCTACACCTTC
TRBJ2-7,.,TRBV10-3,.,CAISESGWRGGEQYF,TGTGCCATCAGTGAGTCGGGTTGGCGGGGAGGCGAGCAGTACTTC
TRBJ2-2,.,TRBV5-6,TRBD1,CASSTTGGGVTGELFF,TGTGCCAGCAGCACAACAGGGGGAGGCGTCACCGGGGAGCTGTTTTTT
TRBJ1-4,.,TRBV4-1,.,CASSQEGARNEKLFF,TGCGCCAGCAGCCAAGAGGGGGCCAGGAATGAAAAACTGTTTTTT
TRBJ1-6,.,TRBV11-2,.,CASSSRPYNSPLHF,TGTGCCAGCAGCTCCCGTCCCTATAATTCACCCCTCCACTTT
TRBJ1-1,.,TRBV28,.,CASSFSEVWYTEAFF,TGTGCCAGCAGTTTTTCAGAGGTGTGGTACACTGAAGCTTTCTTT
TRBJ2-1,.,TRBV2,.,CASSDSAGYAYNEQFF,TGTGCCAGCAGTGATTCGGCAGGGTATGCCTACAATGAGCAGTTCTTC
TRBJ1-1,.,TRBV19,.,CASSPQGGGAEAFF,TGTGCCAGTAGTCCTCAGGGTGGTGGGGCTGAAGCTTTCTTT
TRBJ1-1,few,TRBV9,.,CASSSRQNTEAFF,TGTGCCAGCAGCTCCCGACAGAACACTGAAGCTTTCTTT